One and the same sample provided the 25 T cell receptor beta chains below, sequenced in a study of blood T cell repertoires in COVID-19. This table comes from immunoSEQ multiplex PCR, and its TCRdb copy is limited to in-frame clones, with some not included. The sample lists about 180,000 clones, about 88% occurring once. Sequencing input: peripheral blood. These receptors were obtained from a man younger than 30 who had recovered from COVID-19.

The chain joins TRBV28 to TRBJ2-1, with 7 nucleotides matching TRBD1. The J segment lost 12 bases and the V segment lost 2 bases, leaving 13 bases of the junction unmatched. Per the germline V gene, CDR1 is MDHEN and CDR2 is SYDVKM. CDR3 length: 15 residues. CDR3 loop: CASSLEGTGDIVQFF. The CDR3 DNA follows: TGTGCCAGCAGTTTAGAGGGAACAGGGGATATCGTGCAGTTCTTC.

This chain uses TRBV6-2 or TRBV6-3 with TRBJ1-5; TRBD1 matches at 9 bases. The CDR3 is 15 residues long. J lost 6 bases, V lost 5 bases, and 8 bases had no gene match. Germline V gene lookup returns CDR1 MNHEY and CDR2 SVGEGT. Written as DNA, the CDR3 is TGTGCCAGCAGTACCGCGGGACAGGGCTTTCAGCCCCAGCATTTT. As protein: CASSTAGQGFQPQHF.

The rearrangement joins TRBV27 to TRBJ2-1; D not certain. The germline V gene has CDR1 MNHEY and CDR2 SMNVEV (reference sequence). The ends were cut back, 6 bases at V and 0 bases at J, with 12 bases in the middle. CDR3 length: 15 residues. The CDR3 sequence is CASSRALSSYNEQFF. The DNA of the CDR3 is TGTGCCAGCAGCCGAGCCCTTAGCTCCTACAATGAGCAGTTCTTC.

This chain uses TRBV5-1 with TRBJ2-1; 13 positions match TRBD2. Germline CDR1 and CDR2: SGHRS and YFSETQ. V trimming: 4 bases; J trimming: 8 bases; junction bases outside the gene matches: 6. The CDR3 has 15 amino acids. The CDR3 is CASSGGTSGIYEQFF. Here the CDR3 DNA reads TGCGCCAGCAGCGGCGGGACTAGCGGGATCTATGAGCAGTTCTTC.

Here the CDR3 DNA reads TGTGCCAGCAGCGTGAGTAGCGGGAGGGACAATGAGCAGTTCTTC. This gives the protein CASSVSSGRDNEQFF. This chain connects TRBV9 to TRBJ2-1; 11 positions match TRBD2. CDR3 length: 15 amino acids. CDR1 and CDR2 from the germline V gene are SGDLS and YYNGEE. The trim removed 2 bases at V and 5 bases at J, leaving 3 bases unmatched.

The chain recombines TRBV28 with TRBJ2-3; 10 bases agree with TRBD1. V lost 6 bases and J lost 4; bases outside the gene matches: 4. Germline assignment: CDR1 MDHEN and CDR2 SYDVKM. The CDR3 totals 14 residues. The CDR3 nucleotides read TGTGCCAGCAGGTGGGACAGGGGATCAGATACGCAGTATTTT. This translates into CASRWDRGSDTQYF.

The rearrangement links TRBV4-1 to TRBJ1-2; the D is unclear. The CDR3 is made up of 14 amino acids. Between the trimmed V and J ends, which lost 0 bases and 2 bases, there was a span of 7 bases. Germline V gene sequence: CDR1 MGHRA, CDR2 YSYEKL. CDR3: CASSQETSNYGYTF. In DNA, the CDR3 is TGCGCCAGCAGCCAAGAAACTTCGAACTATGGCTACACCTTC.

The CDR3 coding sequence is TGTGCCAGCAGCGTAGCCGGAGCGGCCTCCTACAATGAGCAGTTCTTC. Its translation: CASSVAGAASYNEQFF. This chain links TRBV9 with TRBJ2-1, with D perhaps matching TRBD2 (5 bases). The CDR3 sequence is 16 residues long. The germline V gene encodes CDR1 SGDLS and CDR2 YYNGEE. V lost 0 bases to trimming and J lost 0 bases, with 10 bases between them.

The J gene is TRBJ1-2, the V gene TRBV9, with D possibly matching TRBD1 (6 bases). Germline CDR1 SGDLS, CDR2 YYNGEE. With 0 bases removed from V and 4 bases from J, the gap between germline ends came to 13 bases. This CDR3 comprises 15 residues. The CDR3 sequence: CASSVGSTGLYGYTF. CDR3 nucleotides: TGTGCCAGCAGCGTAGGATCGACAGGACTCTATGGCTACACCTTC.

The chain joins TRBV15 to TRBJ2-1; the match to TRBD2 covers 8 bases. Germline CDR1 and CDR2: LNHNV and YYDKDF (reference sequence). With 8 bases clipped from V and 9 bases from J, the junction kept 9 bases outside the gene matches. The CDR3 covers 13 residues. CDR3 residues: CATYRSAGGEQFF. DNA of the CDR3: TGTGCCACCTATAGATCCGCGGGAGGTGAGCAGTTCTTC.

This chain connects TRBV11-2 to TRBJ1-4, with D unclear. Trimming shortened V by 5 bases and J by 1 base, and 14 bases separated the two germline ends. CDR1 is SGHAT and CDR2 is FQNNGV in the germline V gene. CDR3 length: 16 residues. The CDR3 nucleotides are TGTGCCAGCAGCCCTACTAGACGGCTAACTAATGAAAAACTGTTTTTT. This encodes CASSPTRRLTNEKLFF.

The chain has TRBV19 and TRBJ2-2; perhaps TRBD2 as D (5 bases). Per the germline V gene, CDR1 is LNHDA and CDR2 is SQIVND (reference sequence). CDR3 length: 14 residues. The V and J ends lost 0 bases and 6 bases respectively, with 8 bases between them. In DNA, the CDR3 is TGTGCCAGTAGTATAGACGGGGTGGCCGGGGAGCTGTTTTTT. It yields the protein CASSIDGVAGELFF. Full variable domain (rest looked up from reference TRBV19 and TRBJ2-2): DGGITQSPKYLFRKEGQNVTLSCEQNLNHDAMYWYRQDPGQGLRLIYYSQIVNDFQKGDIAEGYSVSREKKESFPLTVTSAQKNPTAFYLCASSIDGVAGELFFGEGSRLTVL.

The chain carries TRBV30 and TRBJ2-7, with 8 bases fitting TRBD1. CDR1 GTSNPN and CDR2 SVGIG come from the germline V gene (reference sequence). This CDR3 is 13 amino acids long. The junction had 9 bases not matched to a gene; V was cut back by 8 bases and J by 3 bases. The CDR3: CAALGQGNYEQYF. DNA of the CDR3: TGTGCCGCCCTAGGACAGGGCAACTACGAGCAGTACTTC.

The J gene is TRBJ2-7, the V gene TRBV11-2; D uncertain. CDR3 length equals 11 residues. Germline CDR1 and CDR2: SGHAT and FQNNGV. V lost 7 bases, J lost 6 bases, and 10 bases lay in between. CDR3 amino acids: CASTQWSEQYF. CDR3 DNA: TGTGCCAGCACCCAATGGAGCGAGCAGTACTTC.

The CDR3 DNA is TGTGCCAGCAGTTACACCCGGGGGAACACTGAAGCTTTCTTT. Amino acid sequence: CASSYTRGNTEAFF. This chain uses TRBV6-5 with TRBJ1-1; D is unresolved. V gave up 2 bases and J gave up 1 base, with 8 bases separating them. The germline CDR1 and CDR2 sequences are MNHEY and SVGAGI. The CDR3 totals 14 residues.

This clone has only a few counts. The chain uses TRBV7-9 and TRBJ1-5, with 8 bases identical to TRBD1. CDR1 is SEHNR, CDR2 FQNEAQ, per germline (reference sequence). CDR3 size: 14 residues. After removal of 3 bases from V and 5 bases from J, the junction contained 3 bases not matched to a gene. The CDR3: CASSFSGGDQPQHF. Here the CDR3 DNA reads TGTGCCAGCAGCTTCTCAGGGGGCGATCAGCCCCAGCATTTT. Combining the CDR3 with reference TRBV7-9 and TRBJ1-5 gives the whole variable domain DTGVSQNPRHKITKRGQNVTFRCDPISEHNRLYWYRQTLGQGPEFLTYFQNEAQLEKSRLLSDRFSAERPKGSFSTLEIQRTEQGDSAMYLCASSFSGGDQPQHFGDGTRLSIL.

The chain links TRBV6-5 to TRBJ2-1, with D possibly matching TRBD2 (5 bases). V gave up 2 bases and J gave up 7 bases, with 12 bases separating them. The V gene's germline CDR1 is MNHEY and CDR2 SVGAGI. The CDR3 contains 14 residues. CDR3 in DNA: TGTGCCAGCAGTTACGAGGGAGCAAGGAATGAGCAGTTCTTC. Amino acid sequence: CASSYEGARNEQFF.

This chain uses TRBV14 with TRBJ1-3, with 7 nucleotides matching TRBD1. This CDR3 is built from 16 residues. Looked up from germline, CDR1 is SGHDN and CDR2 is FVKESK. Unmatched junction bases numbered 4, after V lost 1 base and J lost 1 base. The CDR3 sequence is CASSQGGTVSGNTIYF. The CDR3 DNA follows: TGTGCCAGCAGCCAAGGGGGGACAGTTTCTGGAAACACCATATATTTT.

The chain links TRBV11-2 to TRBJ2-1; tentative D call: TRBD2 (5 bases). Germline CDR1 and CDR2: SGHAT and FQNNGV. Trimming left V 1 base short and J 2 bases short, with 12 bases between. CDR3 length: 16 amino acids. CDR3 in amino acids: CASSLGSGLAYNEQFF. The CDR3 bases are TGTGCCAGCAGCTTAGGGTCCGGACTCGCCTACAATGAGCAGTTCTTC.

This clone was seen once. This chain connects TRBV7-2 to TRBJ2-2; tentatively, D is TRBD1 (6 bases). CDR3 size: 15 residues. V lost 3 bases and J lost 0, with 8 bases in between. CDR1 and CDR2 (germline): SGHTA, FQGNSA. The CDR3 nucleotides read TGTGCCAGCAGCTTTAACAGGGCGAACACCGGGGAGCTGTTTTTT. As protein: CASSFNRANTGELFF.

This chain joins TRBV19 and TRBJ2-3; 7 nucleotides align to TRBD2. Germline assignment: CDR1 LNHDA and CDR2 SQIVND (reference sequence). With 4 bases clipped from V and 2 bases from J, the junction kept 3 bases outside the gene matches. The CDR3 has 14 residues. The CDR3 DNA reads as TGTGCCAGTAGTAGCGGGAGACCCACAGATACGCAGTATTTT. Protein sequence: CASSSGRPTDTQYF.

This clone was seen a single time. The chain couples TRBV11-3 to TRBJ2-3; TRBD1 agrees at 9 bases. CDR1 is SGHNT, CDR2 YENEEA, per germline. The CDR3 has 16 amino acids. The junction had 7 bases not matched to a gene; V was cut back by 5 bases and J by 1 base. The CDR3 loop reads CASSTGQGRGTDTQYF. The CDR3, as DNA: TGTGCCAGCAGCACAGGACAGGGGAGGGGCACAGATACGCAGTATTTT.

The chain uses TRBV24-1 and TRBJ2-1, with no clear D. The CDR3 is 16 amino acids. In germline, CDR1 is KGHDR, CDR2 SFDVKD. Trimming took 0 bases from V and 0 from J, leaving 8 bases between them. Here the CDR3 DNA reads TGTGCCACCAGTGATTTGGCGGCCGGCTCCTACAATGAGCAGTTCTTC. Its protein product is CATSDLAAGSYNEQFF.

J is TRBJ1-6 and V is TRBV25-1; TRBD1 matches at 7 bases. The V gene end was trimmed by 1 base and the J gene end by 2 bases; junction bases not matched to a gene: 2. CDR3 size: 16 residues. Germline V gene sequence: CDR1 MGHDK, CDR2 SYGVNS. For the CDR3, the DNA is TGTGCCAGCAGTGAATCAGGGGGGACCTATAATTCACCCCTCCACTTT. This codes for CASSESGGTYNSPLHF. Full variable domain (remainder filled in from reference TRBV25-1 and TRBJ1-6): EADIYQTPRYLVIGTGKKITLECSQTMGHDKMYWYQQDPGMELHLIHYSYGVNSTEKGDLSSESTVSRIRTEHFPLTLESARPSHTSQYLCASSESGGTYNSPLHFGNGTRLTVT.

This chain links TRBV6-4 with TRBJ2-3; D possibly corresponds to TRBD2 (6 bases). This CDR3 contains 14 residues. Germline lookup yields CDR1 MRHNA and CDR2 SNTAGT. The V and J ends lost 7 bases and 2 bases respectively, with 13 bases between them. The CDR3 is CASNGDFSTDTQYF. CDR3 in DNA: TGTGCCAGCAACGGGGACTTCTCCACAGATACGCAGTATTTT.